Listed below are T cell receptor beta chains from one sample, sequenced in a study of control samples from healthy donors and cancer patients. Libraries were prepared by immunoSEQ multiplex PCR; TCRdb keeps only in-frame clonotypes and omits some of them. In all, the sample yields 150,000 to 200,000 clones. The sequenced sample was blood. The receptor source for this set is a woman aged 25 to 45 in good health. Each CDR3 is given with its conserved first and last residue. Fields, in order: V gene, D gene, J gene, CDR3 DNA, CDR3 protein. D genes are given only for firm matches.

v_gene: TRBV7-2; d_gene: TRBD1; j_gene: TRBJ2-7; CDR3nt: TGTGCCAGCAGCAACCGATATCCCCAGGTGAGGGGGCTTCACGAGCAGTACTTC; CDR3aa: CASSNRYPQVRGLHEQYF
v_gene: TRBV7-8; d_gene: .; j_gene: TRBJ1-1; CDR3nt: TGTGCCAGCAGTTTCACAGGGAGATCGACTGAAGCTTTCTTT; CDR3aa: CASSFTGRSTEAFF
v_gene: TRBV2; d_gene: .; j_gene: TRBJ1-1; CDR3nt: TGTGCCAGCAGTGAATCGGCAGAAGCTTTCTTT; CDR3aa: CASSESAEAFF
v_gene: TRBV6-5; d_gene: .; j_gene: TRBJ1-5; CDR3nt: TGTGCCAGCAGTTACGGCGGGGCCCACCAGCCCCAGCATTTT; CDR3aa: CASSYGGAHQPQHF
v_gene: TRBV19; d_gene: .; j_gene: TRBJ1-1; CDR3nt: TGTGCCAGTACCAGGGCAAGGCACACTGAAGCTTTCTTT; CDR3aa: CASTRARHTEAFF
v_gene: TRBV9; d_gene: TRBD1; j_gene: TRBJ1-3; CDR3nt: TGTGCCAGCAGCGTACGGGGACAGGACTTTCCTGGAAACACCATATATTTT; CDR3aa: CASSVRGQDFPGNTIYF
v_gene: TRBV12-3/TRBV12-4; d_gene: .; j_gene: TRBJ1-5; CDR3nt: TGTGCCAGCAGTTTAGGGAGGGAGCCCCAGCATTTT; CDR3aa: CASSLGREPQHF
v_gene: TRBV6-5; d_gene: .; j_gene: TRBJ1-6; CDR3nt: TGTGCCAGCAGTAGCAGGGGACCCTATAATTCACCCCTCCACTTT; CDR3aa: CASSSRGPYNSPLHF
v_gene: TRBV10-3; d_gene: .; j_gene: TRBJ1-5; CDR3nt: TGTGCCATCAGGGAATATTCAGGGGATGATCAGCCCCAGCATTTT; CDR3aa: CAIREYSGDDQPQHF
v_gene: TRBV19; d_gene: TRBD1; j_gene: TRBJ1-6; CDR3nt: TGTGCCAGTAGTACTAGGACAGGGTACGATTCACCCCTCCACTTT; CDR3aa: CASSTRTGYDSPLHF
v_gene: TRBV25-1; d_gene: .; j_gene: TRBJ1-3; CDR3nt: TGTGCCAGCAGTGAAGGCCCGAGAAACACCATATATTTT; CDR3aa: CASSEGPRNTIYF
v_gene: TRBV18; d_gene: TRBD1; j_gene: TRBJ2-3; CDR3nt: TGTGCCAGCTCACCACTTTCGCTACAGGGGGACACAGATACGCAGTATTTT; CDR3aa: CASSPLSLQGDTDTQYF
v_gene: TRBV11-2; d_gene: TRBD1; j_gene: TRBJ1-6; CDR3nt: TGTGCCAGCAGCTTAGTAGGGGGACTAGGGGGCCATAATTCACCCCTCCACTTT; CDR3aa: CASSLVGGLGGHNSPLHF
v_gene: TRBV5-1; d_gene: .; j_gene: TRBJ1-5; CDR3nt: TGCGCCAGCAGCGTGGACACGGGGGTCAATCAGCCCCAGCATTTT; CDR3aa: CASSVDTGVNQPQHF
v_gene: TRBV19; d_gene: .; j_gene: TRBJ1-2; CDR3nt: TGTGCCAGTAGTCGATTAGACTCAGGCTATGGCTACACCTTC; CDR3aa: CASSRLDSGYGYTF
v_gene: TRBV7-3; d_gene: .; j_gene: TRBJ1-3; CDR3nt: TGTGCCAGCAGCTTAACAGTCCCTCCAGGAAACACCATATATTTT; CDR3aa: CASSLTVPPGNTIYF
v_gene: TRBV7-2; d_gene: .; j_gene: TRBJ1-4; CDR3nt: TGTGCCAGCAGCTCAGGACCAACTAATGAAAAACTGTTTTTT; CDR3aa: CASSSGPTNEKLFF
v_gene: TRBV6-5; d_gene: TRBD2; j_gene: TRBJ2-7; CDR3nt: TGTGCCAGCGGCAGGGAGGGAAGCTACGAGCAGTACTTC; CDR3aa: CASGREGSYEQYF
v_gene: TRBV24-1; d_gene: .; j_gene: TRBJ2-2; CDR3nt: TGTGCCACCAGTGACGTTCTAGCGAACACCGGGGAGCTGTTTTTT; CDR3aa: CATSDVLANTGELFF
v_gene: TRBV27; d_gene: .; j_gene: TRBJ2-1; CDR3nt: TGTGCCAGCAGTTTCAGCTGGGGGGGCGCGGTAATAGACAATGAGCAGTTCTTC; CDR3aa: CASSFSWGGAVIDNEQFF
v_gene: TRBV11-3; d_gene: .; j_gene: TRBJ2-3; CDR3nt: TGTGCCAGCAGCTTAGGGGTAGATACGCAGTATTTT; CDR3aa: CASSLGVDTQYF
v_gene: TRBV2; d_gene: .; j_gene: TRBJ1-5; CDR3nt: TGTGCCAGCAGTCCGACAGGAACTCTTGGGCAGCCCCAGCATTTT; CDR3aa: CASSPTGTLGQPQHF
v_gene: TRBV10-3; d_gene: TRBD1; j_gene: TRBJ2-7; CDR3nt: TGTGCCATCAGTGCCGGGGACAGGGGAAACCCTTACGAGCAGTACTTC; CDR3aa: CAISAGDRGNPYEQYF
v_gene: TRBV4-1; d_gene: .; j_gene: TRBJ1-1; CDR3nt: TGCGCCAGCAGCCAGAGGCGAGGCACTGAAGCTTTCTTT; CDR3aa: CASSQRRGTEAFF
v_gene: TRBV28; d_gene: .; j_gene: TRBJ2-1; CDR3nt: TGTGCCAGCAGTTTTCCGGCAGAAGACTACAATGAGCAGTTCTTC; CDR3aa: CASSFPAEDYNEQFF
v_gene: TRBV9; d_gene: TRBD1; j_gene: TRBJ1-1; CDR3nt: TGTGCCAGCAGCGTCGACAGGGGGCGATTAACTGAAGCTTTCTTT; CDR3aa: CASSVDRGRLTEAFF
v_gene: TRBV3-1/TRBV3-2; d_gene: .; j_gene: TRBJ2-7; CDR3nt: TGTGCCAGCAGCGCGGGCCCGCGACGCCTATGTTTC; CDR3aa: CASSAGPRRLCF
v_gene: TRBV24-1; d_gene: .; j_gene: TRBJ2-7; CDR3nt: TGTGCCACCAGTGACGGGCATACCTACGAGCAGTACTTC; CDR3aa: CATSDGHTYEQYF
v_gene: TRBV29-1; d_gene: .; j_gene: TRBJ1-2; CDR3nt: TGCAGCGTTGGGACACCCACTAACTATGGCTACACCTTC; CDR3aa: CSVGTPTNYGYTF
v_gene: TRBV4-1; d_gene: TRBD1; j_gene: TRBJ1-2; CDR3nt: TGCGCCAGCAGCCAACCCTTAGCGGACAGGGGCCATGGCTACACCTTC; CDR3aa: CASSQPLADRGHGYTF
v_gene: TRBV18; d_gene: .; j_gene: TRBJ2-2; CDR3nt: TGTGCCAGCTCACCGAAACAGGGAAGACGAACCGGGGAGCTGTTTTTT; CDR3aa: CASSPKQGRRTGELFF
v_gene: TRBV4-2; d_gene: TRBD2; j_gene: TRBJ2-1; CDR3nt: TGTGCCAGCAGCCAAAATGGCGGGCCGGGACTAGCGGTCCTTAAGGGTGAGCAGTTCTTC; CDR3aa: CASSQNGGPGLAVLKGEQFF
v_gene: TRBV28; d_gene: .; j_gene: TRBJ1-1; CDR3nt: TGTGCCGTGATTAAGGACAGCGGGAACACTGAAGCTTTCTTT; CDR3aa: CAVIKDSGNTEAFF
v_gene: TRBV7-2; d_gene: .; j_gene: TRBJ1-2; CDR3nt: TGTGCCAGCATATTGGCAGGGGTGGATGGCTACACCTTC; CDR3aa: CASILAGVDGYTF
v_gene: TRBV14; d_gene: .; j_gene: TRBJ1-1; CDR3nt: TGTGCCAGCAGCCAAGTTATTTCGACAGGCCGGGGGAGGGGACCTGAAGCTTTCTTT; CDR3aa: CASSQVISTGRGRGPEAFF
v_gene: TRBV15; d_gene: .; j_gene: TRBJ2-3; CDR3nt: TGTGCCACCAGCAGAGATGAAGGAGATACGCAGTATTTT; CDR3aa: CATSRDEGDTQYF
v_gene: TRBV5-4; d_gene: .; j_gene: TRBJ2-3; CDR3nt: TGTGCCAGCAGCTTGGTTGGCAGCCCTCACTGGGATACGCAGTATTTT; CDR3aa: CASSLVGSPHWDTQYF
v_gene: TRBV7-9; d_gene: .; j_gene: TRBJ1-2; CDR3nt: TGTGCCAGCAGCTCCCCAGCAAACTATGGCTACACCTTC; CDR3aa: CASSSPANYGYTF
v_gene: TRBV28; d_gene: .; j_gene: TRBJ1-6; CDR3nt: TGTGCCAGCAGTTCCCCTCCTACAGGGAGCTCCTATAATTCACCCCTCCACTTT; CDR3aa: CASSSPPTGSSYNSPLHF
v_gene: TRBV28; d_gene: .; j_gene: TRBJ2-1; CDR3nt: TGTGCCAGCAGTTTTAGGGGGGCAGACAATGAGCAGTTCTTC; CDR3aa: CASSFRGADNEQFF